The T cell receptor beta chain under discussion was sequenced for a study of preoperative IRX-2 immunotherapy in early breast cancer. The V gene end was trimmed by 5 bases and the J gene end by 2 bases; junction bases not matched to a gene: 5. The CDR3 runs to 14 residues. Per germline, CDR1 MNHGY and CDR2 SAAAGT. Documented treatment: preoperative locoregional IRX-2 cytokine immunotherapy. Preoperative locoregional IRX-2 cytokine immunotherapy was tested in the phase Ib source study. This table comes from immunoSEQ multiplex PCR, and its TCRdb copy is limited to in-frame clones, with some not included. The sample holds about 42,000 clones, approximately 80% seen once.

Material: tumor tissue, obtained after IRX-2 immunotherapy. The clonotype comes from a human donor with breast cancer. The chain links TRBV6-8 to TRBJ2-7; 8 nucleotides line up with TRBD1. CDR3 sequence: CASSRGTGTYEQYF. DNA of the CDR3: TGTGCCAGCAGTCGAGGGACAGGTACCTACGAGCAGTACTTC.